This T cell receptor (beta chain) appears in the sequencing data of a study of cytomegalovirus exposure and HLA in healthy donors. Study information: Genetic ancestry analysis placed approximately 78% of the 398 donors that were genotyped in the Caucasian-associated cluster.

This clone was detected once. The antigen is not known. Amplification used 60 Vbeta primers and 13 Jbeta primers. Sequencing used immunoSEQ multiplex PCR; TCRdb keeps in-frame clones, though not all of them. The sample has under 65,000 clones; 80% are singletons. Whole-study findings and limits: Researchers reportedly found TCR beta sequences accurately predicted most subjects' HLA-A and HLA-B alleles.

The CDR3 has 16 amino acids. Germline assignment: CDR1 ENHRY and CDR2 SYGVKD. The V and J ends lost 0 bases and 11 bases, in that order; junction bases with no gene match: 13. The material sequenced was PBMCs. This chain links TRBV10-3 with TRBJ1-5; 7 bases map to TRBD1. The origin of this receptor is a man aged 25-45 years in good health and CMV-seropositive. The CDR3 here is CAISESGGLLGLAQHF. The CDR3 region has the DNA TGTGCCATCAGTGAGTCAGGGGGCCTCCTGGGGTTAGCCCAGCATTTT.